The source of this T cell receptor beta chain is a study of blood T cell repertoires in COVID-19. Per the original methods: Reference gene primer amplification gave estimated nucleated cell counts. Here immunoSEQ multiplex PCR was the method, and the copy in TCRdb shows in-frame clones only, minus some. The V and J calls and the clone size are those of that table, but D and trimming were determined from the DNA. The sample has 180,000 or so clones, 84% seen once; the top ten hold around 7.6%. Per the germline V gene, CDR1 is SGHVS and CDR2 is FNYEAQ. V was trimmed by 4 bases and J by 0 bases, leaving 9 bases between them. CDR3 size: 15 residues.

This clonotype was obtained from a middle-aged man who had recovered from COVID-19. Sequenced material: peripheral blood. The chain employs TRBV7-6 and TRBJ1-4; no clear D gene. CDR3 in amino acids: CASSSNRATNEKLFF. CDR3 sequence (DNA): TGTGCCAGCAGCTCCAACAGAGCAACTAATGAAAAACTGTTTTTT.